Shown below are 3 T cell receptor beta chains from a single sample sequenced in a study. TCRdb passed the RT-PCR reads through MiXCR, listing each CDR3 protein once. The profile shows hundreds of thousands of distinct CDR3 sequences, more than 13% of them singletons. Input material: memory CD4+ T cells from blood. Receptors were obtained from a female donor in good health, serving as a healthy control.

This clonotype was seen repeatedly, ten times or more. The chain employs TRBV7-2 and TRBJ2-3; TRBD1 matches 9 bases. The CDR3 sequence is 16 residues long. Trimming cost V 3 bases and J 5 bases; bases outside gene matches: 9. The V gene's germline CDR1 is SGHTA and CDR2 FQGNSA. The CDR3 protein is CASSFDAGTGKDTQYF. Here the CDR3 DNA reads TGTGCCAGCAGCTTCGATGCCGGGACAGGGAAAGATACGCAGTATTTT.

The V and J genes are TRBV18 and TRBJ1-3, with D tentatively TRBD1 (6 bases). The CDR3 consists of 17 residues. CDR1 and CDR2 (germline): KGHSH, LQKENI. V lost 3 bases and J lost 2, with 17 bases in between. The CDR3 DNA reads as TGTGCCAGCTCACCGAGTGGAACAGGGAGTCCTGGAAACACCATATATTTT. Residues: CASSPSGTGSPGNTIYF.

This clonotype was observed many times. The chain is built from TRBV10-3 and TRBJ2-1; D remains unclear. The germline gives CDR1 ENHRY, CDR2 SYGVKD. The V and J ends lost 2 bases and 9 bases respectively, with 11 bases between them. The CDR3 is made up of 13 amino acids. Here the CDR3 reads CAISEDGVREQFF. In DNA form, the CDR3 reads TGTGCCATCAGTGAGGACGGCGTCCGTGAGCAGTTCTTC.